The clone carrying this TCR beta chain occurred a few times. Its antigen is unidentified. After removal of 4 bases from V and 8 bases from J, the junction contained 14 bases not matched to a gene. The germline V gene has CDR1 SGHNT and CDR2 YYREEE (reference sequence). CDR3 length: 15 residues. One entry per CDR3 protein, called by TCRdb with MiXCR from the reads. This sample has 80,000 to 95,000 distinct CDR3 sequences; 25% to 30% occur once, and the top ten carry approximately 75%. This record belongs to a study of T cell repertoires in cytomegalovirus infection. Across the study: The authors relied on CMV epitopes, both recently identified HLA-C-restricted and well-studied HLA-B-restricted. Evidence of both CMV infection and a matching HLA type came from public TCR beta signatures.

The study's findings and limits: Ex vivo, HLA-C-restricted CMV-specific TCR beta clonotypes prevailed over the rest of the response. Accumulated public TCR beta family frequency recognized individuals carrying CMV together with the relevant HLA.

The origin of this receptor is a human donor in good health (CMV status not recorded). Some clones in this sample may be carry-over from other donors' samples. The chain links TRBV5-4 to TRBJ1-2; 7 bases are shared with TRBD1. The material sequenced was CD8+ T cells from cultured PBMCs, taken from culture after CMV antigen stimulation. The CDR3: CASSLWEQGTIGYTF. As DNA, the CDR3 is TGTGCCAGCAGCCTCTGGGAACAGGGGACTATCGGCTACACCTTC.